Following are 22 T cell receptor beta chains from one sample sequenced in a study of molecular identifiers for immune sequencing clone quantification. A single record per CDR3 protein comes from TCRdb applying MiXCR to the PCR reads. The repertoire consists of hundreds of thousands of distinct CDR3 sequences, with over 25% occurring once and the leading ten covering 0.7% to 0.95%. Sequenced input: naive CD8+ T cells from blood, with Jurkat cell RNA spiked in. Subset defined: FACS-sorted CD8+CD4-CCR7+CD45RA+ naive T cells. These receptors all come from a human donor in good health. Some libraries in this study had Jurkat cell RNA spiked in.

This clonotype was counted a few times. The V gene is TRBV6-2 or TRBV6-3, the J gene TRBJ1-4; D might be TRBD1 (6 bases). This CDR3 spans 14 amino acids. The V gene's germline CDR1 is MNHEY and CDR2 SVGEGT. Trimming removed 3 bases at V and 8 bases at J, with 13 bases between. The CDR3 DNA follows: TGTGCCAGCAGTTATTGGGGGGCTCGAGAAAAACTGTTTTTT. Its protein product is CASSYWGAREKLFF.

The rearrangement links TRBV7-2 to TRBJ2-5, with D possibly called TRBD1 or TRBD2 (6 bases each). The CDR3 consists of 16 residues. CDR1 and CDR2 (germline): SGHTA, FQGNSA. The V gene lost 0 bases and the J gene lost 5 bases, with 16 bases spanning the gap. CDR3 DNA: TGTGCCAGCAGCTTAGCGGGGGACGGGGGCAGTGAGACCCAGTACTTC. Translating gives CASSLAGDGGSETQYF. Drawing the rest from reference TRBV7-2 and TRBJ2-5, the complete variable domain is GAGVSQSPSNKVTEKGKDVELRCDPISGHTALYWYRQSLGQGLEFLIYFQGNSAPDKSGLPSDRFSAERTGGSVSTLTIQRTQQEDSAVYLCASSLAGDGGSETQYFGPGTRLLVL.

A note on this clonotype: The germline gene is not matched at one end of the junction; a read error may be the cause. This rearrangement joins TRBV20-1 to TRBJ2-7, with 7 bases aligning to TRBD2. There are 14 residues in the CDR3. The germline V gene encodes CDR1 DFQATT and CDR2 SNEGSKA (reference sequence). Here the CDR3 reads CRARTTLAANEQYF. The CDR3, as DNA: TGCAGAGCTAGAACTACTCTAGCGGCTAACGAGCAGTACTTC.

This clonotype was counted many times. J is TRBJ2-6 and V is TRBV12-3 or TRBV12-4; D gene ambiguous. V was clipped by 3 bases and J by 0 bases, with 6 bases between them. The CDR3 runs 15 residues. In nucleotides, the CDR3 is TGTGCCAGCAGTTTCCAGAGCTCTGGGGCCAACGTCCTGACTTTC. This translates into CASSFQSSGANVLTF.

Only a few counts were recorded for this clonotype. The chain employs TRBV20-1 and TRBJ2-1, with TRBD2 matching over 9 bases. The CDR3 spans 18 residues. The V gene's germline CDR1 is DFQATT and CDR2 SNEGSKA (reference sequence). V trimming: 0 bases; J trimming: 1 base; junction bases outside the gene matches: 10. In DNA form, the CDR3 reads TGCAGTGCTAGAGATCGCGGGCTAGCGGGAACGTCCTACAATGAGCAGTTCTTC. Translating gives CSARDRGLAGTSYNEQFF.

This clonotype has ten or more counts. V usage is TRBV20-1 and J usage is TRBJ2-3; the match to TRBD2 covers 10 bases. CDR3 length: 17 amino acids. The V and J ends lost 6 bases and 2 bases, in that order; junction bases with no gene match: 14. CDR1 is DFQATT and CDR2 is SNEGSKA in the germline V gene (reference sequence). CDR3 DNA sequence: TGCAGTGCAACCGAAATTACTAGCGGGAAAGACACAGATACGCAGTATTTT. Its protein product is CSATEITSGKDTDTQYF.

This clonotype was counted many times. The rearrangement links TRBV29-1 to TRBJ2-1, with 7 bases fitting TRBD2. The length of the CDR3 is 15 residues. V trimming: 1 base; J trimming: 8 bases; junction bases outside the gene matches: 11. Germline V gene lookup returns CDR1 SQVTM and CDR2 ANQGSEA. The CDR3 region has the DNA TGCAGCGTTGAAGGCTTGTTTGGGACTATCTATGAGCAGTTCTTC. It encodes CSVEGLFGTIYEQFF.

The table lists this clonotype with many counts. This rearrangement joins TRBV3-1 to TRBJ2-7; 8 bases agree with TRBD2. The CDR3 totals 15 residues. The V gene's germline CDR1 is LGHDT and CDR2 YNNKEL (reference sequence). V lost 4 bases to trimming and J lost 0 bases; unmatched junction nucleotides: 5. The CDR3 bases are TGTGCCAGCAGCCCGGTCGGGGGGGACTCCTACGAGCAGTACTTC. Protein: CASSPVGGDSYEQYF.

This clonotype has more than one count but fewer than ten. The chain is built from TRBV7-9 and TRBJ2-3, with 13 nucleotides matching TRBD2. V was pared by 5 bases and J by 8 bases, with 4 bases of the junction left unmatched. Germline values: CDR1 SEHNR, CDR2 FQNEAQ (reference sequence). This CDR3 spans 14 amino acids. The CDR3 reads CASSHGTSGATQYF. The DNA for the CDR3 is TGTGCCAGCAGCCACGGGACTAGCGGGGCTACGCAGTATTTT. The full variable domain, with the rest looked up from reference TRBV7-9 and TRBJ2-3, is DTGVSQNPRHKITKRGQNVTFRCDPISEHNRLYWYRQTLGQGPEFLTYFQNEAQLEKSRLLSDRFSAERPKGSFSTLEIQRTEQGDSAMYLCASSHGTSGATQYFGPGTRLTVL.

This clonotype was counted a few times. The chain is built from TRBV7-9 and TRBJ1-6; D possibly corresponds to TRBD1 (5 bases). Germline V gene lookup returns CDR1 SEHNR and CDR2 FQNEAQ (reference sequence). Trimming stripped 4 bases from V and 6 bases from J, with 13 bases between. This CDR3 spans 15 amino acids. The chain's CDR3 is CASSSVIGANSPLHF. The CDR3 DNA follows: TGTGCCAGCAGCTCCGTTATCGGGGCTAATTCACCCCTCCACTTT.

This clonotype has at least ten counts. V is TRBV24-1 and J is TRBJ2-1; TRBD1 might be the D (6 bases). Germline V gene lookup returns CDR1 KGHDR and CDR2 SFDVKD. V lost 0 bases and J lost 12, with 17 bases in between. CDR3 length: 15 residues. CDR3 sequence (DNA): TGTGCCACCAGTGATTTGCACCAGGGGTTCCTTGTGCAGTTCTTC. Translation gives CATSDLHQGFLVQFF.

The CDR3 sequence: CASSTSSGGTDTQYF. CDR3 DNA: TGTGCCAGCAGCACCTCTAGCGGGGGCACAGATACGCAGTATTTT. The chain uses TRBV7-9 and TRBJ2-3; 9 nucleotides agree with TRBD2. V shed 5 bases and J 1 base; nucleotides not matched to a gene: 4. The CDR3 totals 15 residues. Germline lookup yields CDR1 SEHNR and CDR2 FQNEAQ (reference sequence). Looking up the rest from reference TRBV7-9 and TRBJ2-3 gives the full variable domain: DTGVSQNPRHKITKRGQNVTFRCDPISEHNRLYWYRQTLGQGPEFLTYFQNEAQLEKSRLLSDRFSAERPKGSFSTLEIQRTEQGDSAMYLCASSTSSGGTDTQYFGPGTRLTVL.

V and J are TRBV7-9 and TRBJ1-1, with D tentatively TRBD1 (5 bases). V gave up 5 bases and J gave up 5 bases, with 15 bases separating them. Germline-derived CDR1 and CDR2 are SEHNR and FQNEAQ (reference sequence). The CDR3 loop spans 14 amino acids. DNA for the CDR3: TGTGCCAGCAGCCCCCAAGACAGATCTACTGAAGCTTTCTTT. It encodes CASSPQDRSTEAFF.

Regarding this clonotype: This could be a read error, since a much larger clone is one nucleotide away. It is likely a read error, because the conserved phenylalanine at the end of the CDR3 is missing. This chain links TRBV12-3 or TRBV12-4 with TRBJ1-2; perhaps TRBD1 as D (5 bases). CDR3 length: 16 residues. V shed 3 bases and J shed 1 base, with 15 bases lying between them. The CDR3, as DNA: TGTGCCAGCAGTTTGGTAGAGGGGAACAGTAACTATGGCTACACCTAC. Translating it yields CASSLVEGNSNYGYTY.

On this clonotype itself: With a much larger clone just one base away, this may be a read error. This chain joins TRBV7-9 and TRBJ2-7; D not resolved. CDR1 is SEHNR, CDR2 FQNEAQ, per germline (reference sequence). The CDR3 sequence is 12 residues long. V was pared by 1 base and J by 5 bases, with 6 bases between. The CDR3 nucleotides are TGTGCCAGCAGCTTAGAGTGGAACGAGCAGTACTTC. Encoded protein: CASSLEWNEQYF.

With respect to this clonotype: One base away lies a much larger clone, so this may be a sequencing read error. This chain links TRBV15 with TRBJ2-3; 7 bases map to TRBD2. This CDR3 is 19 amino acids long. The germline V gene encodes CDR1 LNHNV and CDR2 YYDKDF (reference sequence). The CDR3 nucleotides are TGTGCCACCAGCAGGATTCTAAAGCAGACTAGCAGAAACACAGATATGCAGTATTTT. Its translation is CATSRILKQTSRNTDMQYF.

This clonotype was counted many times. This chain connects TRBV20-1 to TRBJ2-7, with 8 bases lining up with TRBD1. Looked up from germline, CDR1 is DFQATT and CDR2 is SNEGSKA (reference sequence). The CDR3 is 13 residues long. After removal of 6 bases from V and 3 bases from J, the junction contained 7 bases not matched to a gene. CDR3 amino acids: CSATDRVIYEQYF. Written as DNA, the CDR3 is TGCAGTGCCACGGACAGGGTAATCTACGAGCAGTACTTC.

Worth noting for this clonotype: A much larger clone is a single base away; this may be a read error. The V call is TRBV30, the J call TRBJ2-3, with D tentatively TRBD2 (6 bases). Germline assignment: CDR1 GTSNPN and CDR2 SVGIG (reference sequence). V lost 8 bases and J lost 4, with 19 bases in between. CDR3 length: 14 residues. CDR3 sequence: CARTQAGSADTQYF. The CDR3, as DNA: TGTGCCCGGACCCAGGCGGGAAGCGCAGATACGCAGTATTTT.

A few counts support this clonotype. The DNA for the CDR3 is TGTGCCACCAGTGATTTCACCGGGGAGCTGTTTTTT. Translation: CATSDFTGELFF. The rearrangement links TRBV24-1 to TRBJ2-2; D gene unclear. CDR1 is KGHDR and CDR2 is SFDVKD in the germline V gene. V was pared by 1 base and J by 4 bases, with 0 bases between. The CDR3 sequence is 12 residues long.

The table lists this clonotype with many counts. V and J are TRBV7-6 and TRBJ2-5, with TRBD2 matching over 14 bases. The CDR3 runs to 16 residues. The junction had 8 bases not matched to a gene; V was cut back by 5 bases and J by 6 bases. Germline-derived CDR1 and CDR2 are SGHVS and FNYEAQ. The CDR3 DNA sequence: TGTGCCAGCAGCCGCGGGACTAGCGGGGGCGTTAAGACCCAGTACTTC. It is translated as CASSRGTSGGVKTQYF. The full variable domain, rest sourced from reference TRBV7-6 and TRBJ2-5, is GAGVSQSPRYKVTKRGQDVALRCDPISGHVSLYWYRQALGQGPEFLTYFNYEAQQDKSGLPNDRFSAERPEGSISTLTIQRTEQRDSAMYRCASSRGTSGGVKTQYFGPGTRLLVL.

The genes are TRBV12-3 or TRBV12-4 and TRBJ2-7, with 11 nucleotides matching TRBD1. Unmatched junction bases numbered 3, after V lost 5 bases and J lost 3 bases. The CDR3 sequence is 14 residues long. DNA of the CDR3: TGTGCCAGCAGTGAGGACAGGGGGCTCTACGAGCAGTACTTC. This encodes CASSEDRGLYEQYF.

The rearrangement links TRBV27 to TRBJ2-6, with D possibly being TRBD1 (5 bases). Germline CDR1 and CDR2: MNHEY and SMNVEV (reference sequence). CDR3 length: 14 residues. Trimming removed 5 bases from V and 15 bases from J, with 20 bases in between. CDR3 sequence (DNA): TGTGCCAGCAGTCCTAGACCCGACAGTCACGACCTGACTTTC. As protein: CASSPRPDSHDLTF.